This entry lists 8 T cell receptor beta chains sequenced from one sample in a study of identical twins. TCRdb fed the 5' RACE reads into MiXCR, producing one record per CDR3 protein. The sample contains some 900,000 distinct CDR3 sequences, over 9% of which appear only once. This same sample was also taken into another study, of yellow fever vaccine responses in identical twins.

Material for sequencing was PBMCs. The receptors were gathered from a woman aged 18-29 years in good health.

This chain links TRBV3-1 with TRBJ1-1, with a weak D call TRBD1 (6 bases). Germline values: CDR1 LGHDT, CDR2 YNNKEL (reference sequence). The CDR3 loop spans 13 amino acids. The V end lost 2 bases, the J end lost 7 bases, and 11 bases lay between the germline ends. CDR3 sequence (DNA): TGTGCCAGCAGCCAAACCAGGGGCCTTGAAGCTTTCTTT. Translated: CASSQTRGLEAFF.

The chain recombines TRBV13 with TRBJ2-3; 10 nucleotides line up with TRBD2. CDR3 length equals 16 residues. Per germline, CDR1 PRHDT and CDR2 FYEKMQ (reference sequence). Losses at the gene ends were 1 base for V and 3 bases for J; bases not matched to a gene: 4. The chain's CDR3 is CASSLATSGATDTQYF. CDR3 coding DNA: TGTGCCAGCAGCTTAGCTACTAGCGGGGCTACAGATACGCAGTATTTT.

V usage is TRBV20-1 and J usage is TRBJ2-1; no clear D gene. CDR1 and CDR2 from the germline V gene are DFQATT and SNEGSKA (reference sequence). This CDR3 is built from 14 residues. The V and J ends lost 4 bases and 4 bases respectively, with 14 bases between them. CDR3 in DNA: TGCAGTGCTATCCGACCGGGCCCATACAATGAGCAGTTCTTC. This encodes CSAIRPGPYNEQFF.

This clonotype was seen a handful of times. This chain connects TRBV5-6 to TRBJ2-1; D may be TRBD2 (5 bases). Germline V lookup: CDR1 SGHDT, CDR2 YYEEEE. CDR3 size: 14 residues. Between the trimmed V and J ends, which lost 2 bases and 7 bases, there was a span of 13 bases. The DNA of the CDR3 is TGTGCCAGCAGCTTTTCTTTAGCGATAAATGAGCAGTTCTTC. Its translation is CASSFSLAINEQFF. The full variable domain, its missing parts supplied by reference TRBV5-6 and TRBJ2-1, is DAGVTQSPTHLIKTRGQQVTLRCSPKSGHDTVSWYQQALGQGPQFIFQYYEEEERQRGNFPDRFSGHQFPNYSSELNVNALLLGDSALYLCASSFSLAINEQFFGPGTRLTVL.

This CDR3 reads CASSRGVAGDPYEQYV. The CDR3 DNA is TGTGCCAGCAGCCGAGGGGTCGCAGGGGACCCCTACGAGCAGTACGTC. This sequence joins TRBV21-1 and TRBJ2-7; the listed D gene, TRBD1, was not tested against the DNA. TRBV21-1 is assigned pseudogene status. The CDR3 sequence is 16 residues long.

The table lists this clonotype with many counts. V is TRBV10-3 and J is TRBJ2-1; 8 nucleotides line up with TRBD2. Germline V lookup: CDR1 ENHRY, CDR2 SYGVKD. This CDR3 is built from 16 residues. V was pared by 7 bases and J by 4 bases, with 12 bases of the junction left unmatched. In DNA, the CDR3 is TGTGCCATCACTAGGTTGGGACTAGGAGGTTACAATGAGCAGTTCTTC. It is translated as CAITRLGLGGYNEQFF.

The chain carries TRBV20-1 and TRBJ1-4; perhaps TRBD1 as D (5 bases). V gave up 3 bases and J gave up 4 bases, with 9 bases separating them. The germline CDR1 and CDR2 sequences are DFQATT and SNEGSKA (reference sequence). The CDR3 is 13 amino acids. The CDR3 region has the DNA TGCAGTGCTAGGGCAGGGAGTAATGAAAAACTGTTTTTT. It specifies CSARAGSNEKLFF.

The rearrangement joins TRBV29-1 to TRBJ1-4, with 7 bases matching TRBD1. The CDR3 runs 14 residues. The V segment lost 7 bases and the J segment 3 bases; nucleotides outside the gene matches: 8. Germline CDR1 and CDR2: SQVTM and ANQGSEA. DNA for the CDR3: TGCAGCGCCGAAGGTGGGACAGCTAATGAAAAACTGTTTTTT. Translation: CSAEGGTANEKLFF.